This TCR beta chain came from a study of identical twins. The CDR3 length is 11 residues. Germline V gene lookup returns CDR1 DFQATT and CDR2 SNEGSKA (reference sequence). V lost 6 bases and J 4 bases, leaving 7 bases between the germline ends. Remarks on this clonotype: Its target is unknown.

One entry per CDR3 protein, called by TCRdb with MiXCR from the 5' RACE reads. Of roughly 490,000 distinct CDR3 sequences in the sample, roughly an eighth were seen once. Study outcomes and limitations: Out-of-frame beta sequences exhibited a weaker degree of excess twin sharing.

The same data also contributed to another study, on yellow fever vaccine responses in identical twins.

This chain connects TRBV20-1 to TRBJ2-4, with a weak D call TRBD1 (5 bases). The sequencing input was CD4+ T cells sorted from blood. The clonotype comes from a woman aged 18-35 years in good health. The CDR3 sequence: CSATDKNIQYF. The DNA for the CDR3 is TGCAGTGCGACAGATAAAAACATTCAGTACTTC.